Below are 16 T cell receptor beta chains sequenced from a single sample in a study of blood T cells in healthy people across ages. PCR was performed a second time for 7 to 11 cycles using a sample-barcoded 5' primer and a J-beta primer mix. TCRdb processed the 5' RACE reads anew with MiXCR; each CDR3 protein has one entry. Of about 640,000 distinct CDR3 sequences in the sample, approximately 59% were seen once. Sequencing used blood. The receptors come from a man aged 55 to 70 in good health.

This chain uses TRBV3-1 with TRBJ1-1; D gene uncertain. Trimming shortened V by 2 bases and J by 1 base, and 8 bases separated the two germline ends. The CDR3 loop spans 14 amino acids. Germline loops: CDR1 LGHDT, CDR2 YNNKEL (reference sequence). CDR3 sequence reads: CASSQLDKNTEAFF. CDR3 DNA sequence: TGTGCCAGCAGCCAACTAGACAAGAACACTGAAGCTTTCTTT.

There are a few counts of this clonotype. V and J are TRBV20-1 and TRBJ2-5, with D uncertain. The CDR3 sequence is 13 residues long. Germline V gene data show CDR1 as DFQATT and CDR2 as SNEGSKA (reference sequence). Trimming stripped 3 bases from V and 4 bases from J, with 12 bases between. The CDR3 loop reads CSASLAGRETQYF. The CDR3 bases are TGCAGTGCTAGTCTGGCAGGTCGAGAGACCCAGTACTTC.

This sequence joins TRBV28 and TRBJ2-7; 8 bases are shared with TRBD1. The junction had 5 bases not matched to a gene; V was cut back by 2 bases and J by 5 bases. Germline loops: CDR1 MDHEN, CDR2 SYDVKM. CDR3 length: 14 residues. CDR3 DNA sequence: TGTGCCAGCAGTTTAGGACAGGGCTACGACGAGCAGTACTTC. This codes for CASSLGQGYDEQYF.

The CDR3 DNA is TGCGCCAGCAGCCCGGGACAGCCTCTAGCCAAAAACATTCAGTACTTC. Translating gives CASSPGQPLAKNIQYF. This sequence joins TRBV5-1 and TRBJ2-4; 7 bases are shared with TRBD1. The CDR3 runs 16 residues. The junction had 7 bases not matched to a gene; V was cut back by 4 bases and J by 0 bases. Germline CDR1 is SGHRS and CDR2 is YFSETQ.

CDR3 DNA: TGTGCCACCAGCGGCCAGGTTAGGGCCAAGAGGGGCGAGCAGTACTTC. Protein: CATSGQVRAKRGEQYF. The rearrangement uses TRBV15 and TRBJ2-4, with D tentatively TRBD1 or TRBD2 (5 bases each). The better agreement between TRBJ2-7 and the DNA end casts doubt on the J call. The CDR3 totals 16 residues. In germline, CDR1 is LNHNV, CDR2 YYDKDF (reference sequence).

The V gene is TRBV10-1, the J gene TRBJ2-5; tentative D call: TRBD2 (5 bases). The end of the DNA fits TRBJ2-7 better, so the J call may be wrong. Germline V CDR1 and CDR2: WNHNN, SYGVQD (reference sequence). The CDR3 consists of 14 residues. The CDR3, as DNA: TGCGCCAGCAGGAGGGATTTAGTCGGCTGCGAGCAGTACTTC. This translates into CASRRDLVGCEQYF.

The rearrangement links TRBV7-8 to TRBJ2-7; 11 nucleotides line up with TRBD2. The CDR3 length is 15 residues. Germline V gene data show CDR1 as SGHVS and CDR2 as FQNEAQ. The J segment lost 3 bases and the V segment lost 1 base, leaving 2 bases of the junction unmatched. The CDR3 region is CASSLETSGVYEQYF. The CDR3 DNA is TGTGCCAGCAGCTTAGAGACTAGCGGGGTCTACGAGCAGTACTTC.

Written as DNA, the CDR3 is TGTGCCAGCAGTTACTCAGGGGGGGACGAAAAACTGTTTTTT. It yields the protein CASSYSGGDEKLFF. This chain joins TRBV6-5 and TRBJ1-4; tentatively, D is TRBD1 (6 bases). The CDR3 contains 14 residues. Germline CDR1 reads MNHEY; CDR2 reads SVGAGI. Trimming stripped 0 bases from V and 8 bases from J, with 10 bases between.

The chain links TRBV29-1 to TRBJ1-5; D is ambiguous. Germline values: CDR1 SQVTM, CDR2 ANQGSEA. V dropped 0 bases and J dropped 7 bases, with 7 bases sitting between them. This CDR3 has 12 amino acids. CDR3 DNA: TGCAGCGTTGAAGATCCGGGACAGCCCCAGCATTTT. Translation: CSVEDPGQPQHF.

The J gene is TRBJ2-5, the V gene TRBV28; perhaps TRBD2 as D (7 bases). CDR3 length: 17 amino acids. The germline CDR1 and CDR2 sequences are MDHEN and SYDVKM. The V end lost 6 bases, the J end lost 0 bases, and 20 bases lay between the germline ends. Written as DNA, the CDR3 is TGTGCCAGCAGCCTTCCCGCGGGGGCCCCGTACCAAGAGACCCAGTACTTC. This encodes CASSLPAGAPYQETQYF.

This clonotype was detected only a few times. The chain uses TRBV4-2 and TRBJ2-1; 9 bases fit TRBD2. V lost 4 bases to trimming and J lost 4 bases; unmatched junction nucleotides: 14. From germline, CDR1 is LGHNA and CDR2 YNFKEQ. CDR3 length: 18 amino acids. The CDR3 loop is CASSPERRYSGGYNEQFF. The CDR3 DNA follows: TGTGCCAGCAGCCCCGAAAGAAGGTATAGCGGGGGATACAATGAGCAGTTCTTC.

CDR3 nucleotide sequence: TGCGCCAGCGGCACGGGACTAGCGGGGAGACAAGAGACCCAGTACTTC. Encoded protein: CASGTGLAGRQETQYF. The chain has TRBV5-1 and TRBJ2-5, with 13 bases fitting TRBD2. The length of the CDR3 is 16 residues. V was clipped by 7 bases and J by 2 bases; unmatched bases: 8. The germline V gene encodes CDR1 SGHRS and CDR2 YFSETQ.

Written as DNA, the CDR3 is TGTGCCAGCTCACCGGCAAGCGGGGGAAAACCCTACGAGCAGTACTTC. Amino acid sequence: CASSPASGGKPYEQYF. The J gene is TRBJ2-7, the V gene TRBV18; TRBD2 matches 8 bases. The CDR3 extends over 16 amino acids. The ends lost 3 bases at V and 2 bases at J; junction bases unmatched: 9. The germline V gene encodes CDR1 KGHSH and CDR2 LQKENI.

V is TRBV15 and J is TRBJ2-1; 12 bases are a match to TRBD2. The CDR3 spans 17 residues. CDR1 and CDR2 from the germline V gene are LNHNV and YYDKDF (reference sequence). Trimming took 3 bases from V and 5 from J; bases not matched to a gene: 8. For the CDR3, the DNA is TGTGCCACCAGCAGTCCCTGGACTAGCGGGGATAACAATGAGCAGTTCTTC. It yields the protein CATSSPWTSGDNNEQFF.

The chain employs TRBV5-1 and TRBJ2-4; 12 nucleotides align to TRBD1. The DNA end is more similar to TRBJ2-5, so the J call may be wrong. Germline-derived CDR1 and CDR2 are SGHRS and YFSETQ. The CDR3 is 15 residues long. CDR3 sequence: CASSPGQGAFQTQYF. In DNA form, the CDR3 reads TGCGCCAGCAGCCCGGGACAGGGGGCTTTTCAGACCCAGTACTTC.

In DNA, the CDR3 is TGTGCCAGCACCACTATAGGGACAGAAGAGACCCAGTACTTC. Amino acid sequence: CASTTIGTEETQYF. The chain combines TRBV5-6 with TRBJ2-5; 7 bases line up with TRBD1. In germline, CDR1 is SGHDT, CDR2 YYEEEE. This CDR3 is built from 14 residues. The V segment lost 6 bases and the J segment 3 bases; nucleotides outside the gene matches: 8.